This T cell receptor beta chain is from a study of blood T cell repertoires in COVID-19. Clones were read by immunoSEQ multiplex PCR, and TCRdb kept only the in-frame ones, dropping some. The sample contains under 250,000 clones, about 88% of which appear only once. The TCR sequence derives from a woman aged 60-75 years with acute or convalescent COVID-19. Sequenced input: peripheral blood.

CDR3 DNA: TGCGCCAGCAGCCAAGCGCCGGGACAGGACTTCTATGGCTACACCTTC. Residues: CASSQAPGQDFYGYTF. This chain links TRBV4-1 with TRBJ1-2, with TRBD1 matching 8 bases. Trimming removed 1 base from V and 4 bases from J; junction bases left unmatched: 8. Germline CDR1 is MGHRA and CDR2 is YSYEKL. This CDR3 has 16 amino acids.